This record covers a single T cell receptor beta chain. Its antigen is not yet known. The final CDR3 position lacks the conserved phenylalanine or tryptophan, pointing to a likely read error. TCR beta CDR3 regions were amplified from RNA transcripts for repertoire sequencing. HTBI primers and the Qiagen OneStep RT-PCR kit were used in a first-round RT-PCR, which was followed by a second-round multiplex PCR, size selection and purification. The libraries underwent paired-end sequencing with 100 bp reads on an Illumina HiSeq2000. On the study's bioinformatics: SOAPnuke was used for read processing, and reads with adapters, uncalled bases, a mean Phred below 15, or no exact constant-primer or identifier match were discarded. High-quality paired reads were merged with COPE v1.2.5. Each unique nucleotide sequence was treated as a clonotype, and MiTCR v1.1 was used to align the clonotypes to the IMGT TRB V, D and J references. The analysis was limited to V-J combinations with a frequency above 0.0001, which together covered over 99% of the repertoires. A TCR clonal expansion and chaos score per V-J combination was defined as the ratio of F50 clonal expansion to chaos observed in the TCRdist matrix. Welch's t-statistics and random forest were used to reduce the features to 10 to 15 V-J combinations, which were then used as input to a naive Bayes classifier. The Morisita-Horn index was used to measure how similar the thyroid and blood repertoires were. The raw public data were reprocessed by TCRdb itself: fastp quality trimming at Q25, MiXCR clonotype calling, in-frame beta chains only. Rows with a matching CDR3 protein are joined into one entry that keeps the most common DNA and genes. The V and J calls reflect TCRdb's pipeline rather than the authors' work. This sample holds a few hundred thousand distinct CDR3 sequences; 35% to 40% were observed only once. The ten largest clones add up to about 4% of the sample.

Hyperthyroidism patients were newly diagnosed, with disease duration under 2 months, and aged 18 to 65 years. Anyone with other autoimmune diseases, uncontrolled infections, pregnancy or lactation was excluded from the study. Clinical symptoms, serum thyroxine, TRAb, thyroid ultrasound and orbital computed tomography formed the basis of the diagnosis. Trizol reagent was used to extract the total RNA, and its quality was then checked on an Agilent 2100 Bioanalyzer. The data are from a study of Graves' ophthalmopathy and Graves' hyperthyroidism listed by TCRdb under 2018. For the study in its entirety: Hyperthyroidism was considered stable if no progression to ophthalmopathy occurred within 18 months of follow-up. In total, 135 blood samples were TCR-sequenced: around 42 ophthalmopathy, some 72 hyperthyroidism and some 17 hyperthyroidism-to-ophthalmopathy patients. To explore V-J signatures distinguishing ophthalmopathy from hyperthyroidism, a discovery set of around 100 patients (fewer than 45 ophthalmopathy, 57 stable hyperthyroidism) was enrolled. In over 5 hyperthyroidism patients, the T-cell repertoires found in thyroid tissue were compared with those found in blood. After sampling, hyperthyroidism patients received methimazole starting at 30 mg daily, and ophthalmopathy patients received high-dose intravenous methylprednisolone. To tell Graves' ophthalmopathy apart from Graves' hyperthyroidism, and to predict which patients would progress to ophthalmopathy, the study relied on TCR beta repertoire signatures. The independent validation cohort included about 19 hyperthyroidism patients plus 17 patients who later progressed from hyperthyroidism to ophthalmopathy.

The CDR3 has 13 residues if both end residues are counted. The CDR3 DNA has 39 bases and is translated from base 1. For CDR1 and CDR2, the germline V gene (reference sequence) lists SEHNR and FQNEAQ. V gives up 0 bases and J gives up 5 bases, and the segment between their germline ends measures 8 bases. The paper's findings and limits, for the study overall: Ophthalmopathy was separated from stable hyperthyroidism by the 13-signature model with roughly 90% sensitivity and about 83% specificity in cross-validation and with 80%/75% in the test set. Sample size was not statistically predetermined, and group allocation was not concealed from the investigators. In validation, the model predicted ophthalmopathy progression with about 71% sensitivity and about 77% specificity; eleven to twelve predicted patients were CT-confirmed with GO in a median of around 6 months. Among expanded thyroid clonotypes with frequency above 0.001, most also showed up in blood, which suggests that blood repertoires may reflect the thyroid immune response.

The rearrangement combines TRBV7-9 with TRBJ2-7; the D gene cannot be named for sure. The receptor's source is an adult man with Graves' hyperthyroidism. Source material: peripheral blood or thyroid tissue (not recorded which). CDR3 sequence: CASSLAGIDEQYL. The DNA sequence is TGTGCCAGCAGCTTAGCGGGCATCGACGAGCAGTACCTC.